These 24 T cell receptor beta chains came from one sample sequenced in a study of T-cell reconstitution after alpha-beta-depleted transplantation in children (dated by TCRdb to 2016 to 2018). The library was generated by PCR. TCRdb lists the instrument as Illumina HiSeq 2500. To normalize quantification of the TCRbeta repertoire, the TCR libraries were built with molecular barcoding that relied on unique molecular identifiers. The public reads were reprocessed in TCRdb via fastp at Q25 and MiXCR, keeping in-frame beta chains. Each record represents a unique CDR3 protein, reported with the most common genes and DNA among its rows. The sample table lists tens of thousands of distinct CDR3 sequences, approximately 52% of them with a count of one. More than 30% of the sample belongs to the ten largest clones. In light of the paper, this sample's treatment or condition label describes: allogeneic hematopoietic cell transplantation with graft depleted of TCRalphabeta T cells and CD19 B cells.

The source material was peripheral blood, sampled before TCRalphabeta/CD19-depleted stem cell transplant. The source is a boy in the first two years of life with SCID, due to receive a stem cell transplant.

This clonotype was detected a few times. V and J are TRBV7-9 and TRBJ2-1; D gene uncertain. V lost 5 bases and J lost 4, with 12 bases in between. Germline lookup yields CDR1 SEHNR and CDR2 FQNEAQ (reference sequence). CDR3 length equals 14 residues. In nucleotides, the CDR3 is TGTGCCAGCAGCGGGCTAGGAGTATACAATGAGCAGTTCTTC. Translating gives CASSGLGVYNEQFF. Together with reference TRBV7-9 and TRBJ2-1, the CDR3 gives the full variable domain: DTGVSQNPRHKITKRGQNVTFRCDPISEHNRLYWYRQTLGQGPEFLTYFQNEAQLEKSRLLSDRFSAERPKGSFSTLEIQRTEQGDSAMYLCASSGLGVYNEQFFGPGTRLTVL.

The chain is built from TRBV20-1 and TRBJ2-7, with 8 positions matching TRBD2. The V segment lost 5 bases and the J segment 6 bases; nucleotides outside the gene matches: 15. The CDR3 consists of 15 residues. From germline, CDR1 is DFQATT and CDR2 SNEGSKA (reference sequence). CDR3 region: CSAWRDRRGVSEQYF. The DNA for the CDR3 is TGCAGTGCTTGGCGGGATAGGCGGGGGGTTAGCGAGCAGTACTTC.

CDR3 in DNA: TGTGCCAGCGAAGGACAGGGGTTCTATGGCTACACCTTC. Translated, it gives CASEGQGFYGYTF. V usage is TRBV6-2 or TRBV6-3 and J usage is TRBJ1-2, with 9 bases identical to TRBD1. The V segment lost 8 bases and the J segment 4 bases; nucleotides outside the gene matches: 5. Looked up from germline, CDR1 is MNHEY and CDR2 is SVGEGT. This CDR3 contains 13 residues.

The chain combines TRBV7-9 with TRBJ2-7; 8 bases match TRBD1. With 1 base clipped from V and 2 bases from J, the junction kept 1 base outside the gene matches. The length of the CDR3 is 14 residues. The germline V gene encodes CDR1 SEHNR and CDR2 FQNEAQ (reference sequence). The CDR3 bases are TGTGCCAGCAGCTTAGGGACAGGGACCTACGAGCAGTACTTC. The encoded protein is CASSLGTGTYEQYF.

This clonotype showed up many times. Germline and junction disagree at one end, which may indicate a read error. V is TRBV5-1 and J is TRBJ2-1; a weak D match, TRBD2 (6 bases). Germline V CDR1 and CDR2: SGHRS, YFSETQ. The CDR3 covers 12 residues. Written as DNA, the CDR3 is TGTGCCAGCAGCCTTGCGGGAAATGAGCAGTTCTTC. It encodes CASSLAGNEQFF.

This clonotype has more than one count but fewer than ten. The chain carries TRBV20-1 and TRBJ2-7; D may be TRBD1 (6 bases). Germline lookup yields CDR1 DFQATT and CDR2 SNEGSKA (reference sequence). Trimming pared 3 bases from V and 2 bases from J, leaving 8 bases between. This CDR3 region has 12 residues. CDR3 nucleotides: TGCAGTGCTAGCCAGGGGACCTACGAGCAGTACTTC. Encoded protein: CSASQGTYEQYF.

The chain has TRBV9 and TRBJ2-3; D possibly corresponds to TRBD2 (6 bases). The CDR3 is 14 residues long. The germline V gene has CDR1 SGDLS and CDR2 YYNGEE. The V gene lost 1 base and the J gene lost 4 bases, with 10 bases spanning the gap. The CDR3 DNA reads as TGTGCCAGCAGCGTATACTGGGGGGCAGATACGCAGTATTTT. As protein: CASSVYWGADTQYF.

The J gene is TRBJ1-3, the V gene TRBV6-5, with TRBD1 matching 9 bases. The ends lost 4 bases at V and 8 bases at J; junction bases unmatched: 9. CDR1 and CDR2 (germline): MNHEY, SVGAGI. The CDR3 is 15 amino acids. CDR3 nucleotide sequence: TGTGCCAGCAGTTCCACGGCGGGACAGGGAGACACCATATATTTT. As protein: CASSSTAGQGDTIYF.

The rearrangement uses TRBV7-2 and TRBJ2-2; no definite D call. The CDR3 length is 15 residues. Germline V gene data show CDR1 as SGHTA and CDR2 as FQGNSA. Trimming pared 5 bases from V and 3 bases from J, leaving 13 bases between. The CDR3 spells CASSPYRPDTGELFF. In DNA form, the CDR3 reads TGTGCCAGCAGCCCCTACCGTCCTGACACCGGGGAGCTGTTTTTT. Full variable domain (missing parts from reference TRBV7-2 and TRBJ2-2): GAGVSQSPSNKVTEKGKDVELRCDPISGHTALYWYRQSLGQGLEFLIYFQGNSAPDKSGLPSDRFSAERTGGSVSTLTIQRTQQEDSAVYLCASSPYRPDTGELFFGEGSRLTVL.

This clonotype was observed a handful of times. The chain recombines TRBV9 with TRBJ2-1; D might be TRBD1 (6 bases). In germline, CDR1 is SGDLS, CDR2 YYNGEE. The CDR3 consists of 16 residues. V was trimmed by 4 bases and J by 8 bases, leaving 22 bases between them. The CDR3 reads CASSRDGLSYRDEQFF. The CDR3 DNA reads TGTGCCAGCAGCCGCGATGGACTCTCCTACAGGGATGAGCAGTTCTTC.

The chain carries TRBV5-1 and TRBJ2-3, with a tentative D call TRBD2 (5 bases). The CDR3 totals 16 residues. The germline V gene encodes CDR1 SGHRS and CDR2 YFSETQ. Deletions cut 1 base from V and 1 base from J, with 13 bases between. CDR3: CASSLSRVRRTDTQYF. The CDR3 nucleotides are TGCGCCAGCAGCTTGTCGCGGGTCCGCCGCACAGATACGCAGTATTTT.

The genes are TRBV20-1 and TRBJ1-5; the D gene is possibly TRBD1 (6 bases). This CDR3 is 14 amino acids long. CDR1 DFQATT and CDR2 SNEGSKA come from the germline V gene (reference sequence). Deletions cut 3 bases from V and 1 base from J, with 10 bases between. CDR3 loop: CSASSRGSNQPQHF. CDR3 nucleotides: TGCAGTGCTAGTTCCAGGGGCAGCAATCAGCCCCAGCATTTT.

The V gene is TRBV7-2, the J gene TRBJ2-1, with 9 bases fitting TRBD2. Germline CDR1 reads SGHTA; CDR2 reads FQGNSA. The CDR3 covers 15 residues. The junction had 3 bases not matched to a gene; V was cut back by 2 bases and J by 4 bases. The CDR3 spells CASSLSAGGYNEQFF. CDR3 DNA sequence: TGTGCCAGCAGCTTAAGTGCGGGGGGGTACAATGAGCAGTTCTTC. The full variable domain, completed using reference TRBV7-2 and TRBJ2-1, is GAGVSQSPSNKVTEKGKDVELRCDPISGHTALYWYRQSLGQGLEFLIYFQGNSAPDKSGLPSDRFSAERTGGSVSTLTIQRTQQEDSAVYLCASSLSAGGYNEQFFGPGTRLTVL.

CDR3 amino acids: CASSSPGLANPETQYF. The DNA of the CDR3 is TGCGCCAGCAGCTCGCCCGGACTAGCGAACCCGGAGACCCAGTACTTC. The gene calls are TRBV5-1 and TRBJ2-5; 9 nucleotides match TRBD2. Germline CDR1 is SGHRS and CDR2 is YFSETQ. Trimming took 3 bases from V and 5 from J; bases not matched to a gene: 11. The CDR3 is 16 residues long.

The chain links TRBV15 to TRBJ2-3; 7 positions agree with TRBD2. Trimming at V came to 0 bases and at J to 6 bases, leaving 12 bases not matched to a gene. CDR3 length: 17 residues. Per the germline V gene, CDR1 is LNHNV and CDR2 is YYDKDF (reference sequence). The DNA for the CDR3 is TGTGCCACCAGCAGAGATGGGAGACGGGGGGTCCCGGATACGCAGTATTTT. The encoded protein is CATSRDGRRGVPDTQYF.

This clonotype came up many times. The chain uses TRBV2 and TRBJ1-1, with a weak D call TRBD1 (6 bases). CDR3 length: 17 amino acids. Trimming pared 4 bases from V and 0 bases from J, leaving 18 bases between. The V gene's germline CDR1 is SNHLY and CDR2 FYNNEI. The CDR3 nucleotides read TGTGCCAGCAGTGGGGACACCTCCCTTCCCATGAACACTGAAGCTTTCTTT. Its translation is CASSGDTSLPMNTEAFF. Full variable domain (rest looked up from reference TRBV2 and TRBJ1-1): EPEVTQTPSHQVTQMGQEVILRCVPISNHLYFYWYRQILGQKVEFLVSFYNNEISEKSEIFDDQFSVERPDGSNFTLKIRSTKLEDSAMYFCASSGDTSLPMNTEAFFGQGTRLTVV.

This clonotype appeared many times. The chain carries TRBV2 and TRBJ1-5, with a weak D call TRBD1 (6 bases). The CDR3 has 15 amino acids. Germline V gene lookup returns CDR1 SNHLY and CDR2 FYNNEI. V lost 3 bases, J lost 3 bases, and 12 bases lay in between. The CDR3 DNA reads TGTGCCAGCAGTGAGCTCCCAGGGGACAATCAGCCCCAGCATTTT. This translates into CASSELPGDNQPQHF.

The rearrangement joins TRBV5-1 to TRBJ2-7; 9 bases map to TRBD1. The CDR3 spans 14 residues. Germline-derived CDR1 and CDR2 are SGHRS and YFSETQ. Unmatched junction bases numbered 7, after V lost 4 bases and J lost 5 bases. The CDR3 bases are TGCGCCAGCAGCCCTGGGACAGGGTTCGACGAGCAGTACTTC. It encodes CASSPGTGFDEQYF.

This chain uses TRBV20-1 with TRBJ2-7; the match to TRBD1 covers 10 bases. The CDR3 has 14 residues. Germline V gene lookup returns CDR1 DFQATT and CDR2 SNEGSKA (reference sequence). J was trimmed by 3 bases and V by 3 bases; bases with no gene match: 5. This CDR3 is CSARRTGGGYEQYF. The CDR3 DNA reads TGCAGTGCTAGGAGGACAGGGGGAGGCTACGAGCAGTACTTC.

This sequence joins TRBV12-3 or TRBV12-4 and TRBJ2-3; 12 bases align to TRBD2. V dropped 5 bases and J dropped 6; count of bases not matched to a gene: 12. The CDR3 contains 17 residues. The CDR3 nucleotides read TGTGCCAGCAGTCCCCCTAGCGGGGGGGCCTCTCGGGATACGCAGTATTTT. The encoded protein is CASSPPSGGASRDTQYF.

The gene calls are TRBV6-1 and TRBJ1-5, with 8 positions matching TRBD1. The CDR3 has 14 amino acids. Per the germline V gene, CDR1 is MNHNS and CDR2 is SASEGT. V shed 6 bases, J shed 2 bases, and the junction held 3 bases outside the gene matches. The CDR3, as DNA: TGTGCCAGCAGACAGACAGGGGGCAATCAGCCCCAGCATTTT. As protein: CASRQTGGNQPQHF.

V and J are TRBV7-2 and TRBJ1-5; D may be TRBD1 (6 bases). Trimming left V 5 bases short and J 4 bases short, with 12 bases between. CDR1 is SGHTA, CDR2 FQGNSA, per germline. The CDR3 extends over 14 amino acids. The CDR3 sequence: CASSQTGFNQPQHF. CDR3 nucleotides: TGTGCCAGCAGCCAAACAGGGTTTAATCAGCCCCAGCATTTT.

This clonotype was seen just once. This chain uses TRBV7-8 with TRBJ2-5; no reliable D call. There are 14 residues in the CDR3. V dropped 5 bases and J dropped 0 bases, with 10 bases sitting between them. Germline CDR1 reads SGHVS; CDR2 reads FQNEAQ. CDR3 nucleotide sequence: TGTGCCAGCAGCCAAGTCCAGTACCAAGAGACCCAGTACTTC. Its translation is CASSQVQYQETQYF.

The J gene is TRBJ2-1, the V gene TRBV6-4; 8 bases match TRBD2. The trim removed 3 bases at V and 7 bases at J, leaving 8 bases unmatched. The CDR3 is 15 residues long. From germline, CDR1 is MRHNA and CDR2 SNTAGT. The CDR3: CASSERSGGSNEQFF. The CDR3 DNA is TGTGCCAGCAGTGAAAGGAGCGGGGGTAGTAATGAGCAGTTCTTC.